This TCR beta chain comes out of a study of T cell responses to AZD1222 COVID-19 vaccine. General observations from the study: Unmutated variant regions are reportedly the target of nearly half of TCRs that are spike-specific.

The table came from immunoSEQ multiplex PCR; TCRdb's copy has only in-frame clones and leaves some out. The sample holds approximately 92,000 clones, around 93% seen once. Trimming removed 2 bases at V and 3 bases at J, with 8 bases between. The CDR3 contains 14 residues. The germline V gene encodes CDR1 MNHEY and CDR2 SVGAGI. Comment on this clone: Its antigen is not known. The same CDR3 also results from other DNA sequences found in this sample.

The TCR sequence derives from an adult in good health. The chain carries TRBV6-5 and TRBJ1-5, with D uncertain. The specimen comprised peripheral blood, sampled on day 0 of AZD1222 vaccination. CDR3 nucleotide sequence: TGTGCCAGCAGTTACGGCGGCGCCAATCAGCCCCAGCATTTT. This translates into CASSYGGANQPQHF.